The 18 T cell receptor beta chains listed next were all sequenced from one sample in a study of T cells after yellow fever vaccination. From the 5' RACE reads, TCRdb called clonotypes with MiXCR, one entry per CDR3 protein. The sample includes about 63,000 distinct CDR3 sequences, 7.4% seen only once; the top ten take 36%. The sequences come from CD8+ T cells sorted from PBMCs, collected 15 days after the yellow fever booster vaccination. The source of these receptors is a man aged 30-40 years who received the YFV17D yellow fever vaccine.

This clonotype was detected many times. The chain joins TRBV5-1 to TRBJ2-1, with 10 bases lining up with TRBD2. The germline V gene has CDR1 SGHRS and CDR2 YFSETQ. The junction had 11 bases not matched to a gene; V was cut back by 0 bases and J by 5 bases. The CDR3 contains 18 residues. CDR3 in amino acids: CASSLVASGSGSHNEQFF. CDR3 nucleotides: TGCGCCAGCAGCTTGGTGGCTAGCGGGAGCGGTAGTCACAATGAGCAGTTCTTC.

Comment on this clonotype: This sequence may be a read error, since a much larger clone differs from it by one base. The final CDR3 position lacks the conserved phenylalanine or tryptophan, pointing to a likely read error. The chain employs TRBV11-2 and TRBJ2-2; D call uncertain. Germline V gene data show CDR1 as SGHAT and CDR2 as FQNNGV. V lost 8 bases, J lost 4 bases, and 14 bases lay in between. The CDR3 has 14 amino acids. The CDR3: CASLIWAGTGELFL. As DNA, the CDR3 is TGTGCCAGCCTTATTTGGGCAGGCACCGGGGAGCTGTTTCTT.

This clonotype came up many times. The V and J genes are TRBV4-3 and TRBJ2-5, with D perhaps matching TRBD2 (6 bases). Germline lookup yields CDR1 LGHNA and CDR2 YSLEER. The V end lost 0 bases, the J end lost 0 bases, and 14 bases lay between the germline ends. The CDR3 has 17 residues. CDR3 sequence: CASSQDWTNLYQETQYF. CDR3 nucleotides: TGCGCCAGCAGCCAAGATTGGACTAACTTGTACCAAGAGACCCAGTACTTC.

Many counts were recorded for this clonotype. The CDR3 sequence: CASSDLAVGDEQFF. The CDR3 DNA follows: TGTGCCAGCAGTGATCTAGCGGTGGGCGATGAGCAGTTCTTC. The J gene is TRBJ2-1, the V gene TRBV2; 7 bases are shared with TRBD2. The CDR3 is 14 amino acids. From germline, CDR1 is SNHLY and CDR2 FYNNEI. With V trimmed by 3 bases and J by 8 bases, 7 bases remained unmatched.

J is TRBJ1-1 and V is TRBV25-1; D remains ambiguous. Germline values: CDR1 MGHDK, CDR2 SYGVNS. This CDR3 has 11 residues. Trimming pared 6 bases from V and 5 bases from J, leaving 7 bases between. CDR3 sequence: CASRGGTEAFF. The DNA of the CDR3 is TGTGCCAGCAGGGGTGGTACTGAAGCTTTCTTT.

In its sample, this clonotype was seen many times. The V call is TRBV7-6, the J call TRBJ1-2; TRBD1 agrees at 7 bases. Germline CDR1 reads SGHVS; CDR2 reads FNYEAQ. This CDR3 comprises 15 residues. J lost 8 bases, V lost 5 bases, and 14 bases had no gene match. In nucleotides, the CDR3 is TGTGCCAGCAGCCTTTACAGGGGCGGTCAGGAGGGCTACACCTTC. Its translation is CASSLYRGGQEGYTF.

This clonotype was counted many times. The chain recombines TRBV7-6 with TRBJ2-2, with D maybe TRBD1 (6 bases). The CDR3 is 14 amino acids. Trimming left V 3 bases short and J 10 bases short, with 15 bases between. CDR1 SGHVS and CDR2 FNYEAQ come from the germline V gene. CDR3 in DNA: TGTGCCAGCAGCTTTGCCGAAACAGGGTCGGAGCTGTTTTTT. Translating it yields CASSFAETGSELFF. Looking up the rest from reference TRBV7-6 and TRBJ2-2 gives the full variable domain: GAGVSQSPRYKVTKRGQDVALRCDPISGHVSLYWYRQALGQGPEFLTYFNYEAQQDKSGLPNDRFSAERPEGSISTLTIQRTEQRDSAMYRCASSFAETGSELFFGEGSRLTVL.

There are many counts of this clonotype. The V and J genes are TRBV5-1 and TRBJ2-1; TRBD2 matches at 8 bases. The CDR3 consists of 16 residues. The ends lost 4 bases at V and 4 bases at J; junction bases unmatched: 10. CDR1 and CDR2 from the germline V gene are SGHRS and YFSETQ. The chain's CDR3 is CASSSFERGQYNEQFF. The CDR3 DNA sequence: TGCGCCAGCAGCAGCTTTGAGCGGGGGCAGTACAATGAGCAGTTCTTC.

By frequency in the sample, this clonotype is medium-sized. The chain employs TRBV11-2 and TRBJ2-7; perhaps TRBD2 as D (5 bases). The CDR3 is made up of 13 amino acids. CDR1 and CDR2 (germline): SGHAT, FQNNGV. The V end was cut by 5 bases, the J end by 3 bases, with 11 bases between. Here the CDR3 reads CASSAFGGYEQYF. The CDR3 DNA follows: TGTGCCAGCAGCGCCTTCGGAGGCTACGAGCAGTACTTC.

This clonotype occurred many times. The CDR3: CASSFSGLALNTGELFF. The DNA of the CDR3 is TGTGCCAGCAGCTTCTCTGGACTAGCTTTAAACACCGGGGAGCTGTTTTTT. The V call is TRBV11-3, the J call TRBJ2-2; 8 bases are shared with TRBD2. The V and J ends lost 3 bases and 2 bases, in that order; junction bases with no gene match: 8. The CDR3 sequence is 17 residues long. Germline V gene sequence: CDR1 SGHNT, CDR2 YENEEA.

This clonotype appeared many times. The chain recombines TRBV20-1 with TRBJ2-7; D remains ambiguous. The V end was cut by 0 bases, the J end by 2 bases, with 8 bases between. The CDR3 runs 13 residues. Germline V CDR1 and CDR2: DFQATT, SNEGSKA (reference sequence). This CDR3 reads CSARDPAAYEQYF. CDR3 coding DNA: TGCAGTGCTAGAGATCCGGCGGCCTACGAGCAGTACTTC.

This clonotype was recorded at least ten times. The V call is TRBV4-3, the J call TRBJ2-7; D unclear. The CDR3 sequence is 14 residues long. Trimming left V 2 bases short and J 0 bases short, with 8 bases between. Germline CDR1 LGHNA, CDR2 YSLEER. The CDR3 loop is CASSQWVASYEQYF. CDR3 DNA: TGCGCCAGCAGCCAATGGGTTGCCTCCTACGAGCAGTACTTC.

This clonotype appeared many times. The chain recombines TRBV7-3 with TRBJ2-3, with D perhaps TRBD2 (5 bases). This CDR3 has 14 amino acids. V was trimmed by 3 bases and J by 2 bases, leaving 9 bases between them. The V gene's germline CDR1 is SGHTA and CDR2 FQGTGA. The CDR3, as DNA: TGTGCCAGCAGCTTCGGGGATACCACAGATACGCAGTATTTT. This encodes CASSFGDTTDTQYF.

In this sample, this clonotype turned up many times. V gene TRBV12-3 or TRBV12-4 combines with J gene TRBJ2-5; 8 positions agree with TRBD1. V lost 3 bases and J lost 0; bases outside the gene matches: 6. This CDR3 has 16 amino acids. The CDR3 nucleotides are TGTGCCAGCAGTTTGACAGGGGCTCCGTACCAAGAGACCCAGTACTTC. It codes for CASSLTGAPYQETQYF.

This clonotype came up many times. The chain employs TRBV2 and TRBJ2-1; D unresolved. The CDR3 contains 14 residues. Germline CDR1 reads SNHLY; CDR2 reads FYNNEI. V was pared by 3 bases and J by 4 bases, with 10 bases between. CDR3 in DNA: TGTGCCAGCAGTGACCGCAACAATTACAATGAGCAGTTCTTC. Protein product: CASSDRNNYNEQFF.

This clonotype was counted ten times or more. V usage is TRBV20-1 and J usage is TRBJ2-3; 7 bases match TRBD2. The V segment lost 3 bases and the J segment 3 bases; nucleotides outside the gene matches: 9. The length of the CDR3 is 15 residues. Germline V gene sequence: CDR1 DFQATT, CDR2 SNEGSKA (reference sequence). The DNA for the CDR3 is TGCAGTGCTAGCCCTCGGGGAGCGGGGACAGATACGCAGTATTTT. Protein product: CSASPRGAGTDTQYF.

The J gene is TRBJ2-7, the V gene TRBV20-1; D not certain. Trimming stripped 1 base from V and 1 base from J, with 8 bases between. Germline V lookup: CDR1 DFQATT, CDR2 SNEGSKA (reference sequence). This CDR3 spans 13 amino acids. CDR3: CSARVGRSYEQYF. In nucleotides, the CDR3 is TGCAGTGCTAGAGTGGGCAGATCCTACGAGCAGTACTTC.

This clonotype was seen ten or more times. V and J are TRBV10-2 and TRBJ2-1, with 13 bases that match TRBD2. There are 14 residues in the CDR3. The ends lost 2 bases at V and 14 bases at J; junction bases unmatched: 6. Per the germline V gene, CDR1 is WSHSY and CDR2 is SAAADI. CDR3 sequence reads: CASSETPGTSGEFF. CDR3 nucleotides: TGCGCCAGCAGTGAGACCCCTGGGACTAGCGGGGAGTTCTTC.